The 29 T cell receptor beta chains below come from one sample, sequenced in a study of Graves' ophthalmopathy and Graves' hyperthyroidism. Researchers took RNA transcripts and amplified TCR beta CDR3 regions from them. The first round was an RT-PCR with HTBI primers, and the second round was a multiplex PCR. TCRdb re-derived calls from the multiplex PCR reads in MiXCR, one entry per CDR3 protein. The sample shows 600,000 to 700,000 distinct CDR3 sequences, about two fifths of them seen only once. The sample was peripheral blood. The receptor source for this set is an adult man with Graves' ophthalmopathy.

Only a few counts were recorded for this clonotype. This chain connects TRBV2 to TRBJ2-1; TRBD2 aligns across 11 bases. Germline CDR1 reads SNHLY; CDR2 reads FYNNEI. The CDR3 length is 13 residues. V lost 7 bases, J lost 11 bases, and 7 bases stayed unmatched. Here the CDR3 DNA reads TGTGCCAGCACCACCGGACTAGCGGGTCAGCAGTTCTTC. Its protein product is CASTTGLAGQQFF.

This chain joins TRBV25-1 and TRBJ2-6; the D is unclear. Trimming left V 7 bases short and J 2 bases short, with 18 bases between. Germline V gives CDR1 MGHDK, CDR2 SYGVNS. CDR3 length: 17 residues. DNA of the CDR3: TGTGCCAGCATGTACAGTTACTCGAGGACTGGGGCCAACGTCCTGACTTTC. It translates to CASMYSYSRTGANVLTF.

As to this clonotype: Possible read error: a much larger clone is one base away. The V call is TRBV6-6, the J call TRBJ1-1; 7 bases agree with TRBD1. Germline assignment: CDR1 MNHNY and CDR2 SVGAGI (reference sequence). V lost 0 bases and J lost 1; bases outside the gene matches: 2. This CDR3 is built from 15 residues. This CDR3 is CASSYSRQGNTEAFF. The CDR3 region has the DNA TGTGCCAGCAGTTACTCGCGACAGGGGAACACTGAAGCTTTCTTT.

There are a few counts of this clonotype. The chain is built from TRBV6-5 and TRBJ2-7; D remains unclear. V dropped 4 bases and J dropped 2 bases, with 15 bases sitting between them. This CDR3 is built from 15 residues. CDR1 is MNHEY and CDR2 is SVGAGI in the germline V gene. The CDR3 is CASSLDRAFTYEQYF. The CDR3 nucleotides are TGTGCCAGCAGTTTAGATCGTGCTTTTACCTACGAGCAGTACTTC.

The V and J genes are TRBV7-9 and TRBJ1-5, with D possibly being TRBD1 or TRBD2 (6 bases each). The DNA end lines up better with TRBJ2-3; the J call may be wrong. Germline V CDR1 and CDR2: SEHNR, FQNEAQ (reference sequence). This CDR3 comprises 15 residues. CDR3 protein: CASSLDGGGTDTQYF. CDR3 DNA: TGTGCCAGCAGCTTAGACGGGGGCGGCACAGATACGCAGTATTTT.

About this clonotype itself: One end of the junction does not line up with germline, which may come from a read error. V usage is TRBV7-9 and J usage is TRBJ2-2; 13 bases line up with TRBD2. The CDR3 contains 18 residues. The germline gives CDR1 SEHNR, CDR2 FQNEAQ (reference sequence). CDR3 residues: CASSQRGLAGDGTGELFF. CDR3 nucleotides: TGCGCCAGCAGCCAACGAGGACTAGCGGGGGATGGGACCGGGGAGCTGTTTTTT.

This clonotype was observed a handful of times. The chain recombines TRBV7-9 with TRBJ2-7, with 10 bases aligning to TRBD2. Germline CDR1 reads SEHNR; CDR2 reads FQNEAQ (reference sequence). This CDR3 contains 15 residues. V trimming: 6 bases; J trimming: 1 base; junction bases outside the gene matches: 6. This CDR3 is CASSSKREGSYEQYF. The DNA for the CDR3 is TGTGCCAGCAGTTCTAAGCGGGAGGGTTCCTACGAGCAGTACTTC. Combining the CDR3 with reference TRBV7-9 and TRBJ2-7 gives the whole variable domain DTGVSQNPRHKITKRGQNVTFRCDPISEHNRLYWYRQTLGQGPEFLTYFQNEAQLEKSRLLSDRFSAERPKGSFSTLEIQRTEQGDSAMYLCASSSKREGSYEQYFGPGTRLTVT.

This clonotype was seen ten or more times. The V gene is TRBV7-9, the J gene TRBJ2-7, with D perhaps TRBD1 or TRBD2 (6 bases each). This CDR3 has 16 residues. V lost 5 bases, J lost 0 bases, and 17 bases lay in between. Per germline, CDR1 SEHNR and CDR2 FQNEAQ (reference sequence). This CDR3 is CASSDPPGGRSYEQYF. Here the CDR3 DNA reads TGTGCCAGCAGCGACCCACCCGGGGGCCGCTCCTACGAGCAGTACTTC.

This clonotype was seen ten or more times. The CDR3 DNA reads TGTGCCAGCAGAATGAACACCGGGGAGCTGTTTTTT. Amino acids: CASRMNTGELFF. The chain couples TRBV7-3 to TRBJ2-2; D remains unclear. The CDR3 has 12 residues. V was clipped by 6 bases and J by 1 base, with 3 bases between them. CDR1 is SGHTA and CDR2 is FQGTGA in the germline V gene.

This rearrangement joins TRBV7-3 to TRBJ1-2; D is perhaps TRBD1 (6 bases). Germline CDR1 reads SGHTA; CDR2 reads FQGTGA. The V end was cut by 2 bases, the J end by 5 bases, with 12 bases between. The CDR3 is 14 amino acids. Here the CDR3 DNA reads TGTGCCAGCAGCTTAGTGAGGGGGGTGTATGGCTACACCTTC. It codes for CASSLVRGVYGYTF.

Ten or more counts support this clonotype. The gene calls are TRBV29-1 and TRBJ2-7; 9 nucleotides agree with TRBD1. Germline lookup yields CDR1 SQVTM and CDR2 ANQGSEA. The CDR3 covers 14 residues. Trimming took 6 bases from V and 1 from J; bases not matched to a gene: 7. The CDR3 sequence: CSVKGGTGSYEQYF. In DNA, the CDR3 is TGCAGCGTCAAAGGGGGGACAGGGTCCTACGAGCAGTACTTC.

The genes are TRBV11-2 and TRBJ1-1; D gene unclear. This CDR3 spans 13 amino acids. Germline CDR1 reads SGHAT; CDR2 reads FQNNGV. V was trimmed by 7 bases and J by 0 bases, leaving 9 bases between them. The chain's CDR3 is CASNRALNTEAFF. CDR3 DNA: TGTGCCAGCAACCGGGCCCTGAACACTGAAGCTTTCTTT.

This clonotype was found a few times. The chain joins TRBV29-1 to TRBJ2-3, with D possibly matching TRBD1 (6 bases). Per the germline V gene, CDR1 is SQVTM and CDR2 is ANQGSEA. Trimming removed 3 bases at V and 0 bases at J, with 7 bases between. The CDR3 has 13 residues. Here the CDR3 DNA reads TGCAGCGTTGATCAGGGGAGCACAGATACGCAGTATTTT. It translates to CSVDQGSTDTQYF.

This clonotype has a single count. V usage is TRBV7-3 and J usage is TRBJ1-1; D uncertain. Trimming stripped 5 bases from V and 3 bases from J, with 10 bases between. This CDR3 contains 13 residues. From germline, CDR1 is SGHTA and CDR2 FQGTGA. The CDR3 coding sequence is TGTGCCAGCAGCCAGCGATGGGACACTGAAGCTTTCTTT. It specifies CASSQRWDTEAFF. Together with reference TRBV7-3 and TRBJ1-1, the CDR3 gives the full variable domain: GAGVSQTPSNKVTEKGKYVELRCDPISGHTALYWYRQSLGQGPEFLIYFQGTGAADDSGLPNDRFFAVRPEGSVSTLKIQRTERGDSAVYLCASSQRWDTEAFFGQGTRLTVV.

This clonotype was detected a few times. The J gene is TRBJ1-1, the V gene TRBV4-1; D is perhaps TRBD1 (5 bases). The CDR3 extends over 14 amino acids. Germline-derived CDR1 and CDR2 are MGHRA and YSYEKL. V was clipped by 4 bases and J by 1 base, with 10 bases between them. CDR3 in DNA: TGCGCCAGCAGCCTCACCGACAGGAACACTGAAGCTTTCTTT. The encoded protein is CASSLTDRNTEAFF.

The sample holds a few counts of this clonotype. J is TRBJ2-7 and V is TRBV4-2; maybe TRBD2 (6 bases). The CDR3 is 16 amino acids. The germline V and J ends were trimmed by 4 bases and 2 bases, with 18 bases remaining between them. Germline V gene lookup returns CDR1 LGHNA and CDR2 YNFKEQ. The CDR3 coding sequence is TGTGCCAGCAGCCTCTCCCCTAGCGCGAGGGCCTACGAGCAGTACTTC. As protein: CASSLSPSARAYEQYF.

This clonotype appeared many times. The rearrangement uses TRBV7-7 and TRBJ2-2; D is uncertain. CDR3 length: 12 amino acids. Trimming removed 5 bases at V and 5 bases at J, with 6 bases between. Germline CDR1 is SSHAT and CDR2 is FNYEAQ (reference sequence). The CDR3 sequence is CASSPQTGELFF. In nucleotides, the CDR3 is TGTGCCAGCAGCCCGCAGACCGGGGAGCTGTTTTTT. The whole variable domain, filled in from reference TRBV7-7 and TRBJ2-2, reads GAGVSQSPRYKVTKRGQDVTLRCDPISSHATLYWYQQALGQGPEFLTYFNYEAQPDKSGLPSDRFSAERPEGSISTLTIQRTEQRDSAMYRCASSPQTGELFFGEGSRLTVL.

The chain couples TRBV7-9 to TRBJ2-2; no definite D call. V dropped 6 bases and J dropped 4 bases, with 9 bases sitting between them. This CDR3 has 13 residues. Germline V gene sequence: CDR1 SEHNR, CDR2 FQNEAQ (reference sequence). CDR3 region: CASSWTVTGELFF. In DNA form, the CDR3 reads TGTGCCAGCAGTTGGACCGTCACCGGGGAGCTGTTTTTT.

This chain's CDR3 is CAIRQGEGQPQHF. CDR3 nucleotides: TGTGCCATCAGACAGGGGGAAGGACAGCCCCAGCATTTT. This chain uses TRBV10-3 with TRBJ1-5; 8 nucleotides align to TRBD1. The V gene end was trimmed by 6 bases and the J gene end by 7 bases; junction bases not matched to a gene: 5. The CDR3 runs 13 residues. The germline V gene encodes CDR1 ENHRY and CDR2 SYGVKD.

This clonotype is a singleton in its sample. The chain couples TRBV7-3 to TRBJ2-5; D is perhaps TRBD1 (5 bases). Trimming removed 5 bases from V and 11 bases from J, with 21 bases in between. The V gene's germline CDR1 is SGHTA and CDR2 FQGTGA. This CDR3 spans 14 amino acids. The CDR3 bases are TGTGCCAGCAGCCAACAGGACGGCACAGATACGCAGTACTTC. Encoded protein: CASSQQDGTDTQYF.

This sequence joins TRBV7-9 and TRBJ2-7, with D tentatively TRBD1 (6 bases). Germline CDR1 reads SEHNR; CDR2 reads FQNEAQ (reference sequence). V was trimmed by 5 bases and J by 3 bases, leaving 11 bases between them. This CDR3 region has 13 residues. DNA for the CDR3: TGTGCCAGCAGCCCCAGGGACAACTACGAGCAGTACTTC. Protein: CASSPRDNYEQYF.

This clonotype came up many times. This chain joins TRBV5-1 and TRBJ2-2, with D unclear. CDR1 and CDR2 from the germline V gene are SGHRS and YFSETQ. This CDR3 comprises 16 residues. V was clipped by 0 bases and J by 3 bases, with 12 bases between them. CDR3 DNA: TGCGCCAGCAGCTTGGCCACGAGTTCGGACACCGGGGAGCTGTTTTTT. This codes for CASSLATSSDTGELFF.

This clonotype came up many times. This rearrangement joins TRBV29-1 to TRBJ1-2, with a weak D call TRBD1 (5 bases). CDR1 and CDR2 (germline): SQVTM, ANQGSEA. The V gene lost 4 bases and the J gene lost 7 bases, with 16 bases spanning the gap. The CDR3 length is 13 residues. CDR3 residues: CSVVRGVQSGYTF. CDR3 DNA sequence: TGCAGCGTTGTCCGGGGCGTGCAGTCTGGCTACACCTTC. The variable domain in full, with the rest retrieved from reference TRBV29-1 and TRBJ1-2, is SAVISQKPSRDICQRGTSLTIQCQVDSQVTMMFWYRQQPGQSLTLIATANQGSEATYESGFVIDKFPISRPNLTFSTLTVSNMSPEDSSIYLCSVVRGVQSGYTFGSGTRLTVV.

This clonotype was counted many times. This rearrangement joins TRBV7-9 to TRBJ2-5; D possibly corresponds to TRBD2 (5 bases). Trimming pared 4 bases from V and 5 bases from J, leaving 11 bases between. The CDR3 contains 13 residues. From germline, CDR1 is SEHNR and CDR2 FQNEAQ (reference sequence). The CDR3 loop reads CASSSPGGETQYF. The CDR3 nucleotides are TGTGCCAGCAGCTCCCCGGGCGGGGAGACCCAGTACTTC.

This clonotype was picked up a small number of times. The chain joins TRBV9 to TRBJ1-2; 7 nucleotides agree with TRBD1. The CDR3 contains 15 residues. CDR1 is SGDLS, CDR2 YYNGEE, per germline. J gave up 3 bases and V 4 bases, and 9 bases lay outside the gene matches. CDR3 residues: CASSRETGFDYGYTF. CDR3 nucleotide sequence: TGTGCCAGCAGCCGGGAGACAGGGTTCGACTATGGCTACACCTTC. The variable domain in full, completed from reference TRBV9 and TRBJ1-2, reads DSGVTQTPKHLITATGQRVTLRCSPRSGDLSVYWYQQSLDQGLQFLIQYYNGEERAKGNILERFSAQQFPDLHSELNLSSLELGDSALYFCASSRETGFDYGYTFGSGTRLTVV.

Ten or more counts support this clonotype. CDR3 amino acids: CASISGTLNTEAFF. The CDR3 region has the DNA TGTGCCAGCATCAGTGGGACTCTGAACACTGAAGCTTTCTTT. The genes are TRBV12-3 or TRBV12-4 and TRBJ1-1; D perhaps matches TRBD1 (5 bases). The germline V and J ends were trimmed by 7 bases and 0 bases, with 12 bases remaining between them. CDR3 length equals 14 residues.

V usage is TRBV10-3 and J usage is TRBJ2-5; D is unresolved. Germline V lookup: CDR1 ENHRY, CDR2 SYGVKD. This CDR3 has 12 amino acids. Trimming stripped 0 bases from V and 6 bases from J, with 5 bases between. Here the CDR3 reads CAISESRQTQYF. Here the CDR3 DNA reads TGTGCCATCAGTGAGTCGAGACAGACCCAGTACTTC.

The chain carries TRBV3-1 and TRBJ1-2, with D unresolved. CDR1 is LGHDT and CDR2 is YNNKEL in the germline V gene (reference sequence). Trimming cost V 4 bases and J 6 bases, with 9 bases left between them. This CDR3 is 12 amino acids long. The CDR3 is CASSRSGDGYTF. CDR3 sequence (DNA): TGTGCCAGCAGCCGAAGTGGGGATGGCTACACCTTC.

This clonotype has ten or more counts. The chain employs TRBV12-3 or TRBV12-4 and TRBJ2-7; possibly TRBD2 for D (5 bases). Trimming shortened V by 6 bases and J by 4 bases, and 16 bases separated the two germline ends. The CDR3 runs to 14 residues. The CDR3 region has the DNA TGTGCCAGCAGCATGGGTGCGCGGAGGTACGAGCAGTACTTC. Amino acid sequence: CASSMGARRYEQYF.